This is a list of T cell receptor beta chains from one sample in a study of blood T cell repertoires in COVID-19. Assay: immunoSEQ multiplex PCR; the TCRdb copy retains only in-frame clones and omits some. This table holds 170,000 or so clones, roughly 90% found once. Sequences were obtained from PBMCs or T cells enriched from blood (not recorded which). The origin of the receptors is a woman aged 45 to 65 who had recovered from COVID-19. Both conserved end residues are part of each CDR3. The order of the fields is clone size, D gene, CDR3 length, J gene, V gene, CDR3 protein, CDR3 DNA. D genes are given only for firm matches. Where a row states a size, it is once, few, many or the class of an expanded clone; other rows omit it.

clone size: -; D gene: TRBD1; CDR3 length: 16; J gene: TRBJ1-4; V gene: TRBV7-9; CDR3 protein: CASSLRLGTEWEKLFF; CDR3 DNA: TGTGCCAGCAGCTTAAGGCTCGGGACAGAATGGGAAAAACTGTTTTTT
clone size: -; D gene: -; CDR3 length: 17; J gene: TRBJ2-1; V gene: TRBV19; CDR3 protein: CASTVSGVPRAYNEQFF; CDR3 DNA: TGTGCCAGTACGGTGTCCGGGGTCCCGCGGGCCTACAATGAGCAGTTCTTC
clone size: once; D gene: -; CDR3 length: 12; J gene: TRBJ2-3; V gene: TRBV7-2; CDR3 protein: CASSLYGDTQYF; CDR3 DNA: TGTGCCAGCAGCCTCTATGGAGATACGCAGTATTTT
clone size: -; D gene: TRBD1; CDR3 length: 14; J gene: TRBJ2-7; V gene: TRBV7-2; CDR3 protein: CASSFPGQAYEQYF; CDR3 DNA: TGTGCCAGCAGCTTTCCGGGACAGGCCTACGAGCAGTACTTC
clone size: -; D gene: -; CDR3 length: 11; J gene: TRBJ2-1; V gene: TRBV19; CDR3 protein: CATTIGYEQFF; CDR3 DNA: TGTGCCACTACCATCGGGTATGAGCAGTTCTTC
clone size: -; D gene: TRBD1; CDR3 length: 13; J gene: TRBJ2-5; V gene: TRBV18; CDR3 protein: CASSRDRQETQYF; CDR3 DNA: TGTGCCAGCTCACGGGACAGACAAGAGACCCAGTACTTC
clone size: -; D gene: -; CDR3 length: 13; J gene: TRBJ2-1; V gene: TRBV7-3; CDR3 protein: CASSPGQLLEQFF; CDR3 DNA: TGTGCCAGCAGCCCTGGACAGCTACTTGAGCAGTTCTTC
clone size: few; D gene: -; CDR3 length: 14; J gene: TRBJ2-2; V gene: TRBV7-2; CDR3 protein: CASSLGGNTGELFF; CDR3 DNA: TGTGCCAGCAGCTTAGGAGGGAACACCGGGGAGCTGTTTTTT
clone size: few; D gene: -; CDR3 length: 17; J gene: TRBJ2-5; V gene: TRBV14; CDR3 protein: CASSQLAGAPGFGAQYF; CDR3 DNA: TGTGCCAGCAGCCAACTCGCGGGGGCCCCGGGTTTTGGGGCCCAGTACTTC
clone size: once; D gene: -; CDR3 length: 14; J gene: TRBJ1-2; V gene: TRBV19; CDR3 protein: CATKEFQGNYGYTF; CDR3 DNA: TGTGCCACCAAGGAGTTTCAGGGGAACTATGGCTACACCTTC
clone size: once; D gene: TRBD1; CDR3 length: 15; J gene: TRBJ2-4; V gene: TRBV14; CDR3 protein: CASSQGQGAKNIQYF; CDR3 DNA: TGTGCCAGCAGCCAAGGACAGGGCGCCAAAAACATTCAGTACTTC
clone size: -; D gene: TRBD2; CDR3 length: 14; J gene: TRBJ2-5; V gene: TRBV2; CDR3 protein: CASNGGVVRETQYF; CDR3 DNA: TGTGCCAGCAACGGGGGGGTAGTGAGGGAGACCCAGTACTTC
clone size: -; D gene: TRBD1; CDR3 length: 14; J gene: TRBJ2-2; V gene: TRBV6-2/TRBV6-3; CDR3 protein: CASSSGQVTGELFF; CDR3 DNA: TGTGCCAGCAGTTCAGGACAGGTCACGGGGGAGCTGTTTTTT
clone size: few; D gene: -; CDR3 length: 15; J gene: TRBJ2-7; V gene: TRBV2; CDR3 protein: CASSDWQASSYEQYF; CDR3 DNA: TGTGCCAGCAGTGACTGGCAGGCCAGCTCCTACGAGCAGTACTTC
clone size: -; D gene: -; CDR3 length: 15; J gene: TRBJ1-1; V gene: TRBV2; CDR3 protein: CASLLRGHPNTEAFF; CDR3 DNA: TGTGCCAGCCTGTTGAGAGGACATCCGAACACTGAAGCTTTCTTT
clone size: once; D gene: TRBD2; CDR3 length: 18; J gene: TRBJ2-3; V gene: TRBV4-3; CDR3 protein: CASSQGLSWRGGTDTQYF; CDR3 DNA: TGCGCCAGCAGCCAGGGTCTTTCCTGGCGGGGGGGCACAGATACGCAGTATTTT
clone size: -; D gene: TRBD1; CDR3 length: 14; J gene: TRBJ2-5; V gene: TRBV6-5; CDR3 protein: CASTWTGSGETQYF; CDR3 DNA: TGTGCCAGCACCTGGACAGGGTCGGGAGAGACCCAGTACTTC
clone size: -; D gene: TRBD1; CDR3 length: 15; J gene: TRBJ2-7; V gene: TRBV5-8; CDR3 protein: CASSEGQQQAYEQYF; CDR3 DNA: TGTGCCAGCAGCGAGGGACAGCAACAAGCCTACGAGCAGTACTTC
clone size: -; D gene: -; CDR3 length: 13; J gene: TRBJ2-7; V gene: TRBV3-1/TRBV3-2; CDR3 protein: CASSRTDSYEQYF; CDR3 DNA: TGTGCCAGCAGCCGGACAGACTCCTACGAGCAGTACTTC
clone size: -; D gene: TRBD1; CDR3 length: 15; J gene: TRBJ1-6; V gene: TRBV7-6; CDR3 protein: CASRLGQGASSPLHF; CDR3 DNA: TGTGCCAGCAGACTCGGACAGGGGGCTTCTTCACCCCTCCACTTT
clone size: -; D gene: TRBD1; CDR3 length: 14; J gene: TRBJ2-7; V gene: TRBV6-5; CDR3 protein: CASSRPTGGNEQYF; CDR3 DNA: TGTGCCAGCAGTCGCCCTACAGGGGGGAACGAGCAGTACTTC
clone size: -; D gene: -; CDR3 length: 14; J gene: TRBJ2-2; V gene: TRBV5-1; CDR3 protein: CASSLPGGAGELFF; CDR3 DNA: TGCGCCAGCAGCTTGCCCGGGGGAGCCGGGGAGCTGTTTTTT
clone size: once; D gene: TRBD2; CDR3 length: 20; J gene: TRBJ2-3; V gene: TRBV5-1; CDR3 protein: CASSSPSRLAGGAGTDTQYF; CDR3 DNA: TGCGCCAGCAGCTCACCGAGCAGACTAGCGGGAGGTGCGGGCACAGATACGCAGTATTTT
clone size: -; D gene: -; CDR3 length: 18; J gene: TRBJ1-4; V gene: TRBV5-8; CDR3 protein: CASSFSVDTATTNEKLFF; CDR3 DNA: TGTGCCAGCAGCTTCTCGGTGGACACTGCGACAACTAATGAAAAACTGTTTTTT
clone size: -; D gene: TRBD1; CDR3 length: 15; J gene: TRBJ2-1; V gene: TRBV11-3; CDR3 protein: CASTQWTGVNNEQFF; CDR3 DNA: TGTGCCAGCACTCAATGGACAGGGGTGAACAATGAGCAGTTCTTC
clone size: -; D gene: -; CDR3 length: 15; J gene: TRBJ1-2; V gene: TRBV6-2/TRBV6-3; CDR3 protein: CASSYHSGSNYGYTF; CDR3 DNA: TGTGCCAGCAGTTACCATTCAGGTTCTAACTATGGCTACACCTTC
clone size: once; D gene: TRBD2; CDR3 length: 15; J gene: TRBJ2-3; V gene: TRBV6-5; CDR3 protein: CASSYRRGGADTQYF; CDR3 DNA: TGTGCCAGCAGTTACCGACGGGGAGGGGCAGATACGCAGTATTTT
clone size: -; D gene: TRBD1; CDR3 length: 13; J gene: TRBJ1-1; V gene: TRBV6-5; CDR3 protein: CATRDRGNTEAFF; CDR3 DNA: TGTGCCACCCGGGACAGGGGGAACACTGAAGCTTTCTTT
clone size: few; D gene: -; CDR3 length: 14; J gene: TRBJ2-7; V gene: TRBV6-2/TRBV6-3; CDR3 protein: CASSYSGLSYEQYF; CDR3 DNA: TGTGCCAGCAGTTACTCGGGGCTATCCTACGAGCAGTACTTC
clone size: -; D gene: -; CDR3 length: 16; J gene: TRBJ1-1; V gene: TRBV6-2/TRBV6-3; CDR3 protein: CASSFNSDTPNTEAFF; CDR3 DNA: TGTGCCAGCAGTTTCAACTCGGACACACCAAACACTGAAGCTTTCTTT
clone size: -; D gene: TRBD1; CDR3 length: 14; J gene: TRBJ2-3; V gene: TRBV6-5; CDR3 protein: CASSYLQGTDTQYF; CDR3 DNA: TGTGCCAGCAGTTACCTACAGGGGACAGATACGCAGTATTTT
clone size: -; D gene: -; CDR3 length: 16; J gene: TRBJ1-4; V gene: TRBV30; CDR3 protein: CAWSVSIRGFNEKLFF; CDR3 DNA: TGTGCCTGGAGTGTAAGCATAAGGGGGTTTAATGAAAAACTGTTTTTT
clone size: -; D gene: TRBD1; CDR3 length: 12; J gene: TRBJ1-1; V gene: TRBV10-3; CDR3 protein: CAISGNQGATFF; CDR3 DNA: TGTGCCATCAGTGGGAACCAGGGGGCGACTTTCTTT
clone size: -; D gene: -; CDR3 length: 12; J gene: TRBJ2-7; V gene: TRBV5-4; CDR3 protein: CASSSQGGEQYF; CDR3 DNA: TGTGCCAGCAGCTCACAGGGCGGCGAGCAGTACTTC
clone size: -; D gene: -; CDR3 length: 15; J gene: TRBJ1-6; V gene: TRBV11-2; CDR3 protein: CASSLLTQVPSPLHF; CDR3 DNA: TGTGCCAGCAGCTTGTTGACACAGGTTCCTTCACCCCTCCACTTT
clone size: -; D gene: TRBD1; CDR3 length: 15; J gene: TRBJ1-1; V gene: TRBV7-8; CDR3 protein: CASSLGGTGNTEAFF; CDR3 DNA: TGTGCCAGCAGCTTAGGTGGGACAGGGAACACTGAAGCTTTCTTT
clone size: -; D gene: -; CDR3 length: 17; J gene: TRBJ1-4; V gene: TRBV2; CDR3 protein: CASRAGALGATNEKLFF; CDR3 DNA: TGTGCCAGCAGGGCGGGGGCGCTGGGTGCAACTAATGAAAAACTGTTTTTT
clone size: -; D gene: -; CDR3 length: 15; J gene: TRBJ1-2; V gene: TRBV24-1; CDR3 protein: CATSDRKRGNYGYTF; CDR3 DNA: TGTGCCACCAGTGACCGCAAAAGGGGTAACTATGGCTACACCTTC
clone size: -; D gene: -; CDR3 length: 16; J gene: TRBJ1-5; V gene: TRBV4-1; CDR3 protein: CASSPTQGLRNQPQHF; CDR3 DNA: TGCGCCAGCAGTCCGACCCAGGGATTGCGGAATCAGCCCCAGCATTTT
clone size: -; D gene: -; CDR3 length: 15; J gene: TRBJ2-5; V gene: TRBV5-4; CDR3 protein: CASSTRLSLQETQYF; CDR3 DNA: TGTGCCAGCAGCACAAGACTCTCACTCCAAGAGACCCAGTACTTC
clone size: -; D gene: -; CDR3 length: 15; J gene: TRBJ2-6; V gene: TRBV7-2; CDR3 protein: CASSLLLHGANVLTF; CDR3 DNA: TGTGCCAGCAGCTTATTACTCCACGGGGCCAACGTCCTGACTTTC
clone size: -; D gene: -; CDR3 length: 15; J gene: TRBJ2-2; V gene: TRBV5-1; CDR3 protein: CASRPGDTNTGELFF; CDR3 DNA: TGCGCCAGCAGACCAGGGGATACGAACACCGGGGAGCTGTTTTTT
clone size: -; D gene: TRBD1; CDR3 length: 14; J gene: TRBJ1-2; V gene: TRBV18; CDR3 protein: CASSLKGQGVGYTF; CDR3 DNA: TGTGCCAGCTCACTCAAAGGACAGGGGGTTGGCTACACCTTC
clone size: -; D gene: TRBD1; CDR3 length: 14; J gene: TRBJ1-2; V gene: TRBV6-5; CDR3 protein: CASTPGGEFYGYTF; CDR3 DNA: TGTGCCAGCACCCCAGGGGGAGAGTTCTATGGCTACACCTTC